The 22 T cell receptor beta chains presented below share a single source sample, sequenced in a study of T cell responses to AZD1222 COVID-19 vaccine. The method was immunoSEQ multiplex PCR; TCRdb's version includes in-frame clones alone and lacks a portion of them. The sample has more than 85,000 clones, approximately 91% seen once. Sequenced material: peripheral blood, taken on day 0 of AZD1222 vaccination. The source of these receptors is an adult in good health.

CDR3: CATSRVPSWSTDTQYF. The CDR3 region has the DNA TGTGCCACCAGCAGAGTCCCTAGTTGGAGCACAGATACGCAGTATTTT. The chain is built from TRBV15 and TRBJ2-3; the D is unclear. The germline V gene has CDR1 LNHNV and CDR2 YYDKDF (reference sequence). V dropped 1 base and J dropped 0 bases, with 11 bases sitting between them. This CDR3 contains 16 residues.

The V call is TRBV7-8, the J call TRBJ1-2; 7 bases match TRBD1. V lost 5 bases and J lost 4; bases outside the gene matches: 4. CDR1 SGHVS and CDR2 FQNEAQ come from the germline V gene. The CDR3 covers 13 residues. CDR3 amino acids: CASSATGAYGYTF. The CDR3 DNA sequence: TGTGCCAGCAGCGCTACAGGGGCCTATGGCTACACCTTC.

The V gene is TRBV5-1, the J gene TRBJ1-4; weak D call: TRBD1 (5 bases). Trimming cost V 4 bases and J 5 bases, with 15 bases left between them. The CDR3 extends over 15 amino acids. CDR1 is SGHRS, CDR2 YFSETQ, per germline. The CDR3 DNA is TGCGCCAGCAGCCGGGACGTATGGCAGAATGAAAAACTGTTTTTT. It translates to CASSRDVWQNEKLFF.

The chain joins TRBV28 to TRBJ1-5; TRBD1 is a possible D gene (5 bases). In germline, CDR1 is MDHEN, CDR2 SYDVKM. The V gene lost 5 bases and the J gene lost 6 bases, with 17 bases spanning the gap. There are 15 residues in the CDR3. CDR3 sequence reads: CASSVGTRYSQPQHF. In DNA form, the CDR3 reads TGTGCCAGCAGTGTCGGGACCCGATATAGTCAGCCCCAGCATTTT. Full variable domain (outside the CDR3, taken from reference TRBV28 and TRBJ1-5): DVKVTQSSRYLVKRTGEKVFLECVQDMDHENMFWYRQDPGLGLRLIYFSYDVKMKEKGDIPEGYSVSREKKERFSLILESASTNQTSMYLCASSVGTRYSQPQHFGDGTRLSIL.

The rearrangement links TRBV10-3 to TRBJ2-3, with D perhaps matching TRBD2 (7 bases). CDR1 and CDR2 (germline): ENHRY, SYGVKD. The V end lost 4 bases, the J end lost 2 bases, and 13 bases lay between the germline ends. CDR3 length equals 15 residues. CDR3 in amino acids: CAISAAGAYTDTQYF. The CDR3 bases are TGTGCCATCAGTGCCGCGGGGGCGTACACAGATACGCAGTATTTT.

CDR3: CASSRDSDSSGNTIYF. The CDR3 coding sequence is TGTGCCAGCAGCAGGGACAGCGATAGCTCTGGAAACACCATATATTTT. The V and J genes are TRBV21-1 and TRBJ1-3; no DNA check was done on the table's D call, TRBD1. TRBV21-1 is an annotated pseudogene. The CDR3 contains 16 residues.

This clone showed up just once. The genes are TRBV6-5 and TRBJ1-2, with D perhaps TRBD1 (5 bases). This CDR3 is 14 amino acids long. Trimming took 1 base from V and 8 from J, leaving 14 bases between them. Germline CDR1 MNHEY, CDR2 SVGAGI. For the CDR3, the DNA is TGTGCCAGCAGTTACTTAGGGCAGGGAGGCGGCTACACCTTC. Protein product: CASSYLGQGGGYTF.

The CDR3 DNA reads as TGTGCCAGCAGCTATTACCGGCCGGAGACTGAAGCTTTCTTT. Translating it yields CASSYYRPETEAFF. The V call is TRBV2, the J call TRBJ1-1; unclear D gene. V was trimmed by 6 bases and J by 5 bases, leaving 16 bases between them. The CDR3 spans 14 residues. Germline CDR1 reads SNHLY; CDR2 reads FYNNEI.

The rearrangement joins TRBV5-1 to TRBJ1-1; TRBD1 might be the D (5 bases). The CDR3 is 17 residues long. V lost 0 bases and J 3 bases, leaving 18 bases between the germline ends. In germline, CDR1 is SGHRS, CDR2 YFSETQ. The CDR3 region has the DNA TGCGCCAGCAGCTTGGAAGGTCTCGTCAGGGAGGACACTGAAGCTTTCTTT. This codes for CASSLEGLVREDTEAFF.

The genes are TRBV24-1 and TRBJ1-5; no clear D gene. Looked up from germline, CDR1 is KGHDR and CDR2 is SFDVKD. This CDR3 is 20 amino acids long. V lost 1 base and J lost 0, with 21 bases in between. The CDR3 loop is CATSDFLGPRFSNSNQPQHF. CDR3 coding DNA: TGTGCCACCAGTGATTTTTTAGGGCCGCGGTTCAGCAATAGCAATCAGCCCCAGCATTTT.

The gene calls are TRBV5-1 and TRBJ1-5, with D tentatively TRBD1 (5 bases). This CDR3 contains 14 residues. The V gene lost 0 bases and the J gene lost 6 bases, with 10 bases spanning the gap. Germline V lookup: CDR1 SGHRS, CDR2 YFSETQ. For the CDR3, the DNA is TGCGCCAGCAGCTTGGGGCAGGGCGGTCAGCCCCAGCATTTT. Translated: CASSLGQGGQPQHF.

CDR3 nucleotide sequence: TGTGCCAGCAGTTACTCCGGACAGGTCTCATACGAGCAGTACTTC. Translation gives CASSYSGQVSYEQYF. The chain carries TRBV6-6 and TRBJ2-7; 7 bases are a match to TRBD1. The CDR3 spans 15 residues. J gave up 4 bases and V 0 bases, and 6 bases lay outside the gene matches. Germline CDR1 MNHNY, CDR2 SVGAGI (reference sequence).

The rearrangement joins TRBV29-1 to TRBJ2-7; maybe TRBD1 (6 bases). Germline CDR1 is SQVTM and CDR2 is ANQGSEA. V lost 4 bases and J 2 bases, leaving 9 bases between the germline ends. This CDR3 comprises 12 residues. The CDR3 is CSVARTAYEQYF. The CDR3 nucleotides read TGCAGCGTTGCGCGGACAGCCTACGAGCAGTACTTC.

CDR3 DNA sequence: TGTGCCAGCAGTTTCAGGTTACACGTCAGTCAGCCCCAGCATTTT. This encodes CASSFRLHVSQPQHF. The chain is built from TRBV27 and TRBJ1-5; the D is unclear. Germline CDR1 and CDR2: MNHEY and SMNVEV (reference sequence). The CDR3 is 15 amino acids. With 3 bases removed from V and 6 bases from J, the gap between germline ends came to 15 bases.

CDR3 coding DNA: TGTGCCAGTAGTATGTATACCGGGGAGCTGTTTTTT. Protein product: CASSMYTGELFF. The chain is built from TRBV19 and TRBJ2-2; D gene ambiguous. V lost 3 bases to trimming and J lost 5 bases, with 4 bases between them. The CDR3 runs to 12 residues. Germline V gene lookup returns CDR1 LNHDA and CDR2 SQIVND (reference sequence). The full variable domain, rest sourced from reference TRBV19 and TRBJ2-2, is DGGITQSPKYLFRKEGQNVTLSCEQNLNHDAMYWYRQDPGQGLRLIYYSQIVNDFQKGDIAEGYSVSREKKESFPLTVTSAQKNPTAFYLCASSMYTGELFFGEGSRLTVL.

Comments on this clone: Other DNA sequences of this sample code for an identical CDR3. This chain joins TRBV24-1 and TRBJ1-5; D remains unclear. Deletions cut 2 bases from V and 6 bases from J, with 7 bases between. The germline V gene encodes CDR1 KGHDR and CDR2 SFDVKD. This CDR3 contains 13 residues. The CDR3 is CATSDSRGQPQHF. In DNA form, the CDR3 reads TGTGCCACCAGTGATTCCAGAGGTCAGCCCCAGCATTTT.

This rearrangement joins TRBV7-2 to TRBJ1-3; no firm D call. Deletions cut 2 bases from V and 10 bases from J, with 21 bases between. This CDR3 comprises 16 residues. CDR1 SGHTA and CDR2 FQGNSA come from the germline V gene. The CDR3 nucleotides read TGTGCCAGCAGCTTAAACTACGGGCAGGAGAAAAGGACCATATATTTT. Residues: CASSLNYGQEKRTIYF.

This chain connects TRBV19 to TRBJ1-1; D possibly corresponds to TRBD1 (5 bases). The CDR3 totals 14 residues. The V and J ends lost 4 bases and 4 bases respectively, with 13 bases between them. Germline V CDR1 and CDR2: LNHDA, SQIVND (reference sequence). The CDR3 reads CASSTNSGSTEAFF. Written as DNA, the CDR3 is TGTGCCAGTAGTACTAACTCAGGGAGCACTGAAGCTTTCTTT.

The chain combines TRBV23-1 with TRBJ1-4; no definite D call. TRBV23-1 is annotated as an ORF whose role is uncertain. V lost 8 bases and J 4 bases, leaving 8 bases between the germline ends. The CDR3 loop spans 12 amino acids. The CDR3 region has the DNA TGCGCCAGCGGTTCAAGTAATGAAAAACTGTTTTTT. It specifies CASGSSNEKLFF.

The J gene is TRBJ1-5, the V gene TRBV9; TRBD1 matches 7 bases. The V gene's germline CDR1 is SGDLS and CDR2 YYNGEE. This CDR3 comprises 16 residues. V gave up 2 bases and J gave up 5 bases; unmatched junction bases: 10. CDR3 DNA sequence: TGTGCCAGCAGCGTCCACCTCGACAGGGTGGATCAGCCCCAGCATTTT. Translated: CASSVHLDRVDQPQHF.

V and J are TRBV11-2 and TRBJ1-3; TRBD1 is a possible D gene (5 bases). Germline assignment: CDR1 SGHAT and CDR2 FQNNGV. The CDR3 covers 13 residues. The germline V and J ends were trimmed by 7 bases and 5 bases, with 12 bases remaining between them. The CDR3 region is CASTPMGRNTIYF. The CDR3 DNA sequence: TGTGCCAGCACCCCCATGGGGCGAAACACCATATATTTT.

The chain joins TRBV5-6 to TRBJ1-1, with 7 bases matching TRBD1. The CDR3 loop spans 14 amino acids. V shed 1 base and J 5 bases; nucleotides not matched to a gene: 5. Per germline, CDR1 SGHDT and CDR2 YYEEEE. DNA for the CDR3: TGTGCCAGCAGCTTGAACAGGGGAAGGACTGAAGCTTTCTTT. Its protein product is CASSLNRGRTEAFF.